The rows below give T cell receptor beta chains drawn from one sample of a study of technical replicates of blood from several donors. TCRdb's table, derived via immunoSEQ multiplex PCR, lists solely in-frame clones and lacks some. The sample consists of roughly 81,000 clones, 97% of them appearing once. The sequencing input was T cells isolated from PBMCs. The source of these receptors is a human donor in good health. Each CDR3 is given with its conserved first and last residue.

CASSFGQGVYEQYF | TRBJ2-7 | TRBV5-6
CAWSIGQSYEQYF | TRBJ2-7 | TRBV30
CATSRRGGGTDTQYF | TRBJ2-3 | TRBV15
CAWSYTGGQPQHF | TRBJ1-5 | TRBV30
CASSLSGGDYEQYF | TRBJ2-7 | TRBV6-5
CASSLLAGARETQYF | TRBJ2-5 | TRBV27
CASSLGGQSYNEQFF | TRBJ2-1 | TRBV5-1
CASSIRRAGETQYF | TRBJ2-5 | TRBV19
CASSHRTEPTDTQYF | TRBJ2-3 | TRBV4-2
CASSVKPGLAEQFF | TRBJ2-1 | TRBV9
CASSPAVTASYEQYF | TRBJ2-7 | TRBV19
CASNSGQFTAGGYTF | TRBJ1-2 | TRBV6-1
CASSPQGRGQEQFF | TRBJ2-1 | TRBV13
CASSDGLAVSTDTQYF | TRBJ2-3 | TRBV2
CASSDQDRGSWTQYF | TRBJ2-5 | TRBV9
CASSFRTGGGGQETQYF | TRBJ2-5 | TRBV28
CASSWTLFEDGELFF | TRBJ2-2 | TRBV27
CASQLLAGVDNEQFF | TRBJ2-1 | TRBV5-1
CASSPRTDEKLFF | TRBJ1-4 | TRBV7-9
CASRGGFGQPQHF | TRBJ1-5 | TRBV19
CASSLAGVAIGQETQYF | TRBJ2-5 | TRBV5-1
CASSPTGSQNTQYF | TRBJ2-3 | TRBV7-3
CASSLVGTTPRPYEQYF | TRBJ2-7 | TRBV27
CASSLAGTRNEQFF | TRBJ2-1 | TRBV5-4
CASRKTLQGAAKNIQYF | TRBJ2-4 | TRBV4-1
CASSPHDRDEKLFF | TRBJ1-4 | TRBV28
CASHRRGLGTEAFF | TRBJ1-1 | TRBV28
CASSERTGQGVRQPQHF | TRBJ1-5 | TRBV2
CASRSKAGWYEQYF | TRBJ2-7 | TRBV7-3
CASRDRSYEQYF | TRBJ2-7 | TRBV2
CASSSRGGREAEAFF | TRBJ1-1 | TRBV5-1
CASSSQGSEDSNQPQHF | TRBJ1-5 | TRBV18
CASRDRDDEAFF | TRBJ1-1 | TRBV10-2
CASSLPLLAGVGDTQYF | TRBJ2-3 | TRBV28
CASSPLSSTDTQYF | TRBJ2-3 | TRBV9
CASSRGQGGTDTQYF | TRBJ2-3 | TRBV7-8